The next 13 T cell receptor beta chains were all read from a single sample in a study of blood T cell repertoires in COVID-19. Assay used: immunoSEQ multiplex PCR; TCRdb lists only in-frame clones, some missing. The sample includes about 270,000 clones, 84% of them seen just once. Specimen: peripheral blood. These receptors were collected from a human donor with COVID-19, enrolled during active disease. The donor label of this sample is uncertain.

The chain couples TRBV2 to TRBJ1-1, with D perhaps TRBD1 (6 bases). The CDR3 spans 15 residues. Germline CDR1 is SNHLY and CDR2 is FYNNEI. Trimming shortened V by 2 bases and J by 4 bases, and 14 bases separated the two germline ends. The CDR3, as DNA: TGTGCCAGCAGTGAACTAGGGGGAGAATTCACTGAAGCTTTCTTT. This sequence encodes CASSELGGEFTEAFF.

This chain joins TRBV15 and TRBJ2-3; 9 bases match TRBD2. CDR1 and CDR2 (germline): LNHNV, YYDKDF (reference sequence). The CDR3 spans 15 residues. V shed 0 bases and J 5 bases; nucleotides not matched to a gene: 3. The CDR3 sequence is CATSREAGGGDTQYF. The CDR3, as DNA: TGTGCCACCAGCAGAGAGGCGGGAGGGGGAGATACGCAGTATTTT.

This chain connects TRBV7-2 to TRBJ2-5, with 9 bases that match TRBD2. From germline, CDR1 is SGHTA and CDR2 FQGNSA. The CDR3 covers 14 residues. The ends lost 8 bases at V and 5 bases at J; junction bases unmatched: 9. CDR3 in DNA: TGTGCCAGCCTTTTGGCGGGAGGGGAGGAGACCCAGTACTTC. Protein: CASLLAGGEETQYF.

The V and J genes are TRBV10-3 and TRBJ1-1; 8 bases match TRBD1. The CDR3 runs 15 residues. Trimming at V came to 5 bases and at J to 4 bases, leaving 9 bases not matched to a gene. Germline CDR1 and CDR2: ENHRY and SYGVKD. The chain's CDR3 is CAISFDRGGTTEAFF. In DNA, the CDR3 is TGTGCCATCAGTTTCGACAGGGGAGGAACCACTGAAGCTTTCTTT.

The chain links TRBV10-3 to TRBJ2-3; D is ambiguous. V was trimmed by 7 bases and J by 4 bases, leaving 12 bases between them. Germline loops: CDR1 ENHRY, CDR2 SYGVKD. The CDR3 spans 13 residues. The CDR3 is CAIMAGIADTQYF. The CDR3 DNA is TGTGCCATCATGGCAGGTATCGCAGATACGCAGTATTTT.

The V call is TRBV9, the J call TRBJ2-7; a possible D gene is TRBD1 (6 bases). Trimming took off 2 bases at V and 2 bases at J, with 11 bases between the two ends. Germline V gene data show CDR1 as SGDLS and CDR2 as YYNGEE. The CDR3 is made up of 14 amino acids. The CDR3 bases are TGTGCCAGCAGCGTTTCAGGGGTCCCCTACGAGCAGTACTTC. Its protein product is CASSVSGVPYEQYF. The full variable domain, with the rest looked up from reference TRBV9 and TRBJ2-7, is DSGVTQTPKHLITATGQRVTLRCSPRSGDLSVYWYQQSLDQGLQFLIQYYNGEERAKGNILERFSAQQFPDLHSELNLSSLELGDSALYFCASSVSGVPYEQYFGPGTRLTVT.

The chain combines TRBV9 with TRBJ2-5, with a weak D call TRBD1 (5 bases). V was clipped by 4 bases and J by 0 bases, with 10 bases between them. There are 14 residues in the CDR3. The V gene's germline CDR1 is SGDLS and CDR2 YYNGEE. The CDR3 here is CASSFTGDQETQYF. In nucleotides, the CDR3 is TGTGCCAGCAGCTTCACAGGCGACCAAGAGACCCAGTACTTC.

V is TRBV12-3 or TRBV12-4 and J is TRBJ2-7; possibly TRBD2 for D (5 bases). The CDR3 loop spans 12 amino acids. Trimming shortened V by 5 bases and J by 7 bases, and 12 bases separated the two germline ends. CDR3 DNA sequence: TGTGCCAGCAGTCGCAATTCGGGGGAGCAGTACTTC. This codes for CASSRNSGEQYF.

The chain recombines TRBV7-2 with TRBJ2-1, with TRBD2 matching 10 bases. The germline CDR1 and CDR2 sequences are SGHTA and FQGNSA. Germline trimming cut 2 bases from V and 10 bases from J; bases unmatched to any gene: 5. CDR3 length: 14 residues. The CDR3 spells CASSLTSGMREQFF. DNA of the CDR3: TGTGCCAGCAGCTTAACTAGCGGGATGAGAGAGCAGTTCTTC.

J is TRBJ2-1 and V is TRBV28; a weak D match, TRBD2 (6 bases). Germline V lookup: CDR1 MDHEN, CDR2 SYDVKM. With 5 bases removed from V and 2 bases from J, the gap between germline ends came to 16 bases. The CDR3 is 16 amino acids. The CDR3 DNA is TGTGCCAGCAGTCGACCACTCCCGGGGGCCTACAATGAGCAGTTCTTC. Its protein is CASSRPLPGAYNEQFF. Full variable domain (outside the CDR3, taken from reference TRBV28 and TRBJ2-1): DVKVTQSSRYLVKRTGEKVFLECVQDMDHENMFWYRQDPGLGLRLIYFSYDVKMKEKGDIPEGYSVSREKKERFSLILESASTNQTSMYLCASSRPLPGAYNEQFFGPGTRLTVL.

The rearrangement uses TRBV5-4 and TRBJ2-3, with 9 bases identical to TRBD2. The CDR3 sequence is 17 residues long. Germline V CDR1 and CDR2: SGHNT, YYREEE (reference sequence). The trim removed 3 bases at V and 2 bases at J, leaving 10 bases unmatched. CDR3 amino acids: CASSYGGRVTSTDTQYF. In DNA form, the CDR3 reads TGTGCCAGCAGCTATGGCGGGAGGGTGACGTCCACAGATACGCAGTATTTT. Looking up the rest from reference TRBV5-4 and TRBJ2-3 gives the full variable domain: ETGVTQSPTHLIKTRGQQVTLRCSSQSGHNTVSWYQQALGQGPQFIFQYYREEENGRGNFPPRFSGLQFPNYSSELNVNALELDDSALYLCASSYGGRVTSTDTQYFGPGTRLTVL.

Comment on this clone: The junction does not match germline at one end; this may be a read error. This sequence joins TRBV7-7 and TRBJ2-2, with D perhaps TRBD1 (6 bases). The CDR3 covers 14 residues. Per the germline V gene, CDR1 is SSHAT and CDR2 is FNYEAQ (reference sequence). The CDR3 loop reads CASSSQGPPGELFF. CDR3 nucleotides: TGTGCTAGCAGCTCACAGGGCCCTCCCGGGGAGCTGTTTTTT. Filled out from reference TRBV7-7 and TRBJ2-2, the complete variable domain reads GAGVSQSPRYKVTKRGQDVTLRCDPISSHATLYWYQQALGQGPEFLTYFNYEAQPDKSGLPSDRFSAERPEGSISTLTIQRTEQRDSAMYRCASSSQGPPGELFFGEGSRLTVL.

The chain is built from TRBV19 and TRBJ1-4; D ambiguous. The germline V and J ends were trimmed by 1 base and 3 bases, with 9 bases remaining between them. Germline values: CDR1 LNHDA, CDR2 SQIVND (reference sequence). CDR3 length: 15 residues. In DNA, the CDR3 is TGTGCCAGTAGTATAGCAGCGATTTCTAATGAAAAACTGTTTTTT. Its protein product is CASSIAAISNEKLFF.